This entry lists 14 T cell receptor beta chains sequenced from one sample in a study of T-cell reconstitution after alpha-beta-depleted transplantation in children. Unique molecular identifiers were used to barcode this TCRbeta library. In TCRdb, the PCR reads were re-called with MiXCR into one record per CDR3 protein. Here the sample spans hundreds of thousands of distinct CDR3 sequences, 13% being singletons. Sequences were derived from PBMCs, sampled before TCRalphabeta/CD19-depleted stem cell transplant. Receptors were obtained from a girl aged 2 to 9 with congenital amegakaryocytic thrombocytopenia, due to receive a stem cell transplant.

This clonotype has just a few counts. The CDR3 DNA sequence: TGTGCCAGCAGTTCTTGGACAGCTGAAGCTTTCTTT. Translated: CASSSWTAEAFF. The chain carries TRBV6-2 or TRBV6-3 and TRBJ1-1; D possibly corresponds to TRBD1 (6 bases). From germline, CDR1 is MNHEY and CDR2 SVGEGT. Trimming took off 4 bases at V and 6 bases at J, with 9 bases between the two ends. The CDR3 consists of 12 residues.

Ten or more counts support this clonotype. The V call is TRBV5-1, the J call TRBJ1-3; 9 bases fit TRBD1. V gave up 0 bases and J gave up 3 bases; unmatched junction bases: 10. The CDR3 sequence is 18 residues long. CDR1 and CDR2 (germline): SGHRS, YFSETQ. The CDR3 DNA follows: TGCGCCAGCAGCTTGGCCCTCACCTCGGGACAGGGTGGAAACACCATATATTTT. Residues: CASSLALTSGQGGNTIYF.

This clonotype was detected ten times or more. The V and J genes are TRBV12-3 or TRBV12-4 and TRBJ2-1; D remains unclear. Trimming stripped 3 bases from V and 8 bases from J, with 5 bases between. The CDR3 loop spans 11 amino acids. In DNA form, the CDR3 reads TGTGCCAGCAGTTTTGGGCATGAGCAGTTCTTC. This encodes CASSFGHEQFF.

This clonotype was seen many times. The rearrangement joins TRBV4-1 to TRBJ2-6; maybe TRBD1 (6 bases). Trimming pared 0 bases from V and 0 bases from J, leaving 6 bases between. Looked up from germline, CDR1 is MGHRA and CDR2 is YSYEKL. This CDR3 region has 16 residues. The CDR3 reads CASSQDRGSGANVLTF. The CDR3, as DNA: TGCGCCAGCAGCCAAGACAGGGGCTCTGGGGCCAACGTCCTGACTTTC.

This clonotype was seen a handful of times. The V call is TRBV20-1, the J call TRBJ2-1; D could derive from TRBD1 or TRBD2 (5 bases each). CDR1 is DFQATT and CDR2 is SNEGSKA in the germline V gene (reference sequence). The length of the CDR3 is 15 residues. Trimming left V 3 bases short and J 7 bases short, with 19 bases between. The CDR3, as DNA: TGCAGTGCTAGCGATCGGGGCCCGACTGGAAATGAGCAGTTCTTC. Translation gives CSASDRGPTGNEQFF.

This clonotype was counted ten times or more. A read error may account for a junction end that differs from germline. V gene TRBV5-1 combines with J gene TRBJ2-7; D call uncertain. Looked up from germline, CDR1 is SGHRS and CDR2 is YFSETQ. This CDR3 has 14 residues. The CDR3 bases are TGTGCCAGCAGCTTAGTAGGTACCTCCTACGAGCAGTACTTC. Its translation: CASSLVGTSYEQYF.

The chain links TRBV5-1 to TRBJ2-1; TRBD2 matches 8 bases. Germline V gene sequence: CDR1 SGHRS, CDR2 YFSETQ. The junction had 17 bases not matched to a gene; V was cut back by 4 bases and J by 2 bases. CDR3 size: 19 residues. CDR3: CASSGGTSGVLDPYNEQFF. CDR3 nucleotides: TGCGCCAGCAGCGGCGGGACTAGTGGTGTTCTTGACCCCTACAATGAGCAGTTCTTC.

Regarding this clonotype: Germline is not matched at one junction end, which may reflect a read error. V is TRBV13 and J is TRBJ2-5, with D tentatively TRBD1 (7 bases). Germline lookup yields CDR1 PRHDT and CDR2 FYEKMQ (reference sequence). The CDR3 is 15 residues long. The CDR3 sequence is CASRFRGANQETQYF. The CDR3 DNA reads TGTGCCAGCCGCTTCAGGGGGGCCAACCAAGAGACCCAGTACTTC.

This clonotype occurred many times. This sequence joins TRBV10-2 and TRBJ1-1, with a possible D match to TRBD1 (5 bases). This CDR3 region has 13 residues. Per germline, CDR1 WSHSY and CDR2 SAAADI. The V gene lost 7 bases and the J gene lost 3 bases, with 12 bases spanning the gap. CDR3 sequence: CASKGLRHTEAFF. The CDR3 bases are TGCGCCAGCAAGGGGCTCAGGCACACTGAAGCTTTCTTT.

This clonotype was counted a few times. CDR3 nucleotide sequence: TGTGCCAGCACCCTGCGGGGTTTCACTGAAGCTTTCTTT. It specifies CASTLRGFTEAFF. The chain recombines TRBV12-3 or TRBV12-4 with TRBJ1-1; D is unclear. The CDR3 totals 13 residues. Trimming pared 7 bases from V and 4 bases from J, leaving 13 bases between.

V gene TRBV11-3 combines with J gene TRBJ2-1, with 7 bases identical to TRBD2. With 3 bases clipped from V and 9 bases from J, the junction kept 5 bases outside the gene matches. This CDR3 has 13 residues. Germline CDR1 and CDR2: SGHNT and YENEEA. DNA of the CDR3: TGTGCCAGCAGCTTTCTCGAGCGGGGTGAGCAGTTCTTC. Translating it yields CASSFLERGEQFF.

This rearrangement joins TRBV28 to TRBJ2-7; 9 nucleotides line up with TRBD1. The trim removed 5 bases at V and 1 base at J, leaving 9 bases unmatched. Germline CDR1 and CDR2: MDHEN and SYDVKM. There are 16 residues in the CDR3. The CDR3 spells CASSTTGGRVSYEQYF. The CDR3 nucleotides are TGTGCCAGCAGTACGACAGGGGGGCGAGTTTCCTACGAGCAGTACTTC.

A few counts support this clonotype. A much more abundant neighbour one base away suggests this may be a read error. The V and J genes are TRBV5-1 and TRBJ2-1; TRBD2 matches 7 bases. This CDR3 is built from 15 residues. Germline CDR1 SGHRS, CDR2 YFSETQ. V lost 4 bases and J lost 2; bases outside the gene matches: 6. CDR3 sequence: CASSATGTTYNEQFF. CDR3 nucleotide sequence: TGCGCCAGCAGCGCAACCGGGACTACCTACAATGAGCAGTTCTTC.

The V gene is TRBV5-6, the J gene TRBJ2-2; D is possibly TRBD1 (5 bases). Between the trimmed V and J ends, which lost 3 bases and 8 bases, there was a span of 17 bases. Per the germline V gene, CDR1 is SGHDT and CDR2 is YYEEEE. The CDR3 spans 15 residues. CDR3 in DNA: TGTGCCAGCAGCTCCGAGTTGGGGCCGTCAGGGGAGCTGTTTTTT. Residues: CASSSELGPSGELFF.